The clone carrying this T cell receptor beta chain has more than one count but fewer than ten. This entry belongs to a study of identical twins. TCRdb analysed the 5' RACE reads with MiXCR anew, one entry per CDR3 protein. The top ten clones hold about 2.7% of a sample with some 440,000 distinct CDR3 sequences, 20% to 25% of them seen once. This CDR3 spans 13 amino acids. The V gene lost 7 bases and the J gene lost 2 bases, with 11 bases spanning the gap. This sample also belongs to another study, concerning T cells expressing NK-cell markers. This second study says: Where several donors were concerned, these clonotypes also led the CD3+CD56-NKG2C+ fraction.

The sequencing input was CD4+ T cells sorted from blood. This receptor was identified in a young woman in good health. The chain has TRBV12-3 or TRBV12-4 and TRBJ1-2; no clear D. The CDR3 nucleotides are TGTGCCAGCACTCAGACTCGGAACTATGGCTACACCTTC. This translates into CASTQTRNYGYTF.